This entry is about one T cell receptor (beta chain). The antigen remains undetermined. The data stem from a study of CD8 T cells in ankylosing spondylitis. General study points: Blood from ankylosing spondylitis patients appeared to carry a characteristic eight-variant TCR beta motif. Before this, some motif variants had been reported in reactive arthritis synovial fluid and blood. Reportedly, disease-linked clones are significantly enriched in ankylosing spondylitis patients' matched synovial fluid.

MiXCR, applied by TCRdb to the 5' RACE reads, yields one record per CDR3 protein. The sample has fewer than 25,000 distinct CDR3 sequences; 10% to 15% are singletons. Sequencing was performed on blood. This receptor was identified in a male donor with ankylosing spondylitis or in good health (not recorded which).

CDR3 amino acids: CASSLAMGSTDTQYF. Here the CDR3 DNA reads TGCGCCAGCAGCTTGGCAATGGGGTCCACAGATACGCAGTATTTT. This chain uses TRBV5-1 with TRBJ2-3, with no clear D. V lost 0 bases and J lost 2, with 10 bases in between. CDR1 SGHRS and CDR2 YFSETQ come from the germline V gene. The CDR3 has 15 residues.